This passage covers 6 T cell receptor beta chains from one sample sequenced in a study of metastatic and nonmetastatic thyroid tumors (TCRdb year 2020). The protocol used for the library was PCR. The sequencer was an Illumina HiSeq 4000. In-frame beta chains were kept once TCRdb had trimmed the public reads at Q25 with fastp and called clones with MiXCR. This sample is represented by under 20,000 clones; approximately 23% of them were singletons. In total, the top ten clones hold 10% to 15% of the sample. No patient had received any treatment before thyroid surgery. Source material: tumor tissue. The receptors originated from a female donor with papillary thyroid cancer or a benign thyroid nodule (not recorded which). Some clones in this sample may be carry-over from other donors' samples.

The chain combines TRBV20-1 with TRBJ2-7; weak D call: TRBD2 (6 bases). CDR1 and CDR2 from the germline V gene are DFQATT and SNEGSKA (reference sequence). The CDR3 extends over 14 amino acids. Trimming took 5 bases from V and 0 from J, leaving 14 bases between them. The CDR3 bases are TGCAGTGCTTCCCCTGGGGGGTCCTCCTACGAGCAGTACTTC. It specifies CSASPGGSSYEQYF.

Only one count was recorded for this clone. The same CDR3 can be traced to other DNA sequences in this sample. This sequence joins TRBV18 and TRBJ2-7; tentatively, D is TRBD2 (5 bases). Germline CDR1 is KGHSH and CDR2 is LQKENI. Trimming shortened V by 3 bases and J by 2 bases, and 17 bases separated the two germline ends. The CDR3 consists of 16 residues. In DNA form, the CDR3 reads TGTGCCAGCTCACCCCGCCAGCACGCCGGGGCCTACGAGCAGTACTTC. It is translated as CASSPRQHAGAYEQYF.

In nucleotides, the CDR3 is TGTGCCAGTAGTAACAGGGGTGGGGAGCTGTTTTTT. This translates into CASSNRGGELFF. The rearrangement joins TRBV19 to TRBJ2-2; 7 bases are shared with TRBD1. CDR3 length: 12 amino acids. With 4 bases clipped from V and 8 bases from J, the junction kept 1 base outside the gene matches. CDR1 and CDR2 from the germline V gene are LNHDA and SQIVND (reference sequence).

This rearrangement joins TRBV3-1 to TRBJ1-2, with TRBD1 matching over 9 bases. Germline V gene data show CDR1 as LGHDT and CDR2 as YNNKEL (reference sequence). Trimming at V came to 4 bases and at J to 8 bases, leaving 5 bases not matched to a gene. This CDR3 contains 13 residues. CDR3 coding DNA: TGTGCCAGCAGCCTACAGGGGGCGGAAGGCTACACCTTC. The encoded protein is CASSLQGAEGYTF.

This clone is medium-sized (0.01 to 0.1%) by share. This chain connects TRBV30 to TRBJ2-7; D not resolved. This CDR3 has 14 residues. Per germline, CDR1 GTSNPN and CDR2 SVGIG (reference sequence). Trimming stripped 0 bases from V and 1 base from J, with 10 bases between. This CDR3 is CAWSVLGRSYEQYF. The CDR3 DNA follows: TGTGCCTGGAGTGTACTTGGCCGTTCCTACGAGCAGTACTTC.

The chain uses TRBV5-1 and TRBJ2-5; 7 nucleotides align to TRBD1. This CDR3 is 17 amino acids long. With 5 bases clipped from V and 0 bases from J, the junction kept 13 bases outside the gene matches. Per germline, CDR1 SGHRS and CDR2 YFSETQ. The CDR3 nucleotides are TGCGCCAGCAGTTTAGAACAGGGGCCGCAGTACCAAGAGACCCAGTACTTC. This sequence encodes CASSLEQGPQYQETQYF.